The 2 T cell receptor beta chains given below trace back to one sample, sequenced in a study of blood T cells in healthy people across ages (dated by TCRdb to the mid-2010s). The library came from 5' RACE. A second PCR of about 7 to 12 cycles was run with a J-beta primer mix and a sample-barcoded 5' primer. TCRdb reanalyzed the raw reads on its own, using fastp at Q25 for trimming and MiXCR for clone calling, and kept in-frame beta chains. Rows merge per CDR3 protein into single entries with the most common DNA and genes. The sample table contains over 1,500,000 distinct CDR3 sequences; only one count was recorded for approximately 39% of them. 23% of the sample lies in the top ten. The specimen sequenced was blood. All receptors derive from a human donor in good health.

This clonotype was seen a few times. This chain links TRBV6-1 with TRBJ1-5, with 7 bases aligning to TRBD1. Unmatched junction bases numbered 11, after V lost 4 bases and J lost 5 bases. The germline V gene encodes CDR1 MNHNS and CDR2 SASEGT. This CDR3 is built from 16 residues. Here the CDR3 DNA reads TGTGCCAGCAGTGCCAGCCTAGGGGGCGCTTATCAGCCCCAGCATTTT. Its protein product is CASSASLGGAYQPQHF.

The V and J genes are TRBV9 and TRBJ1-2, with D uncertain. With 3 bases removed from V and 4 bases from J, the gap between germline ends came to 10 bases. The germline gives CDR1 SGDLS, CDR2 YYNGEE. The CDR3 sequence is 13 residues long. The CDR3 nucleotides are TGTGCCAGCAGCGCTGGAGAAGGCTATGGCTACACCTTC. It encodes CASSAGEGYGYTF.